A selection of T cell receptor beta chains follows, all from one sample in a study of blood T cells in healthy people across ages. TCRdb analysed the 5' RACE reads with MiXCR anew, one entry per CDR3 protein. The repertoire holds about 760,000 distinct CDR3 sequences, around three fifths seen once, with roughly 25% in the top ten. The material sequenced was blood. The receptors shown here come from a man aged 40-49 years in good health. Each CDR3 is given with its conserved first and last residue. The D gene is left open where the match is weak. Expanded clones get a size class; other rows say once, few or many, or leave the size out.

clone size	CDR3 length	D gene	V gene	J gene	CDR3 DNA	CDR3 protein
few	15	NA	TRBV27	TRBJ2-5	TGTGCCAGCAGTTTATTGCAGGGGATACAAGAGACCCAGTACTTC	CASSLLQGIQETQYF
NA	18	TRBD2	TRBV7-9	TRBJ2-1	TGTGCCACCATGGGGGTGACTAGCGGGGTTAGCTCCTACAATGAGCAGTTCTTC	CATMGVTSGVSSYNEQFF
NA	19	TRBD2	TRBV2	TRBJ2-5	TGTGCCAGCAGTGAAGAATGGCCTAGCGGGGGGGATACGCAAGAGACCCAGTACTTC	CASSEEWPSGGDTQETQYF
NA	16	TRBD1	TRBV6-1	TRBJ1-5	TGTGCCAGCAGTGGGGAGACAGGGGGCCTCAATCAGCCCCAGCATTTT	CASSGETGGLNQPQHF
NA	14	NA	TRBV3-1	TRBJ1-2	TGTGCCAGCAGCCAAAGGATGGAGAACTATGGCTACACCTTC	CASSQRMENYGYTF
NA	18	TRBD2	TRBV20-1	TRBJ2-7	TGCAGTGCTAGAGATAGCTTATCAGAGTCTAGCGGGACCTACGAGCAGTACTTC	CSARDSLSESSGTYEQYF
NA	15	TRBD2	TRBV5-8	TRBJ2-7	TGTGCCAGCAGCGCAATAGCGGGACCCTCCTACGAGCAGTACTTC	CASSAIAGPSYEQYF
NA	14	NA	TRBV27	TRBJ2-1	TGTGCCAGCAGTGGGACGGGTGAACACTATGAGCAGTTCTTC	CASSGTGEHYEQFF
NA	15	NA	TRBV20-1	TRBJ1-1	TGCAGTGCTAGAGATCGGACCACCATGAACACTGAAGCTTTCTTT	CSARDRTTMNTEAFF
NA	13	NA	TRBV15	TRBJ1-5	TGTGCCACCAGCAGAGATCCAGGACAGCCCCAGCATTTT	CATSRDPGQPQHF
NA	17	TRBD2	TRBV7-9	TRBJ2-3	TGTGCCAGCAGCTTAGCTATCGGCGGGAGGGTCACAGATACGCAGTATTTT	CASSLAIGGRVTDTQYF
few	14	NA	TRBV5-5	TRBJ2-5	TGTGCCAGCAGCTTGGGGCCCTCCCAAGAGACCCAGTACTTC	CASSLGPSQETQYF
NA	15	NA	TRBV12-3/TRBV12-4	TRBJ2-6	TGTGCCAGCAGTTTACGGGGCTCTGGGGCCAACGTCCTGATTTTC	CASSLRGSGANVLIF
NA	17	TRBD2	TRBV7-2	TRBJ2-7	TGTGCCAGCAGCTTAAGGTCTTGGCGGGAGGGGACGGGTGAGCAGTACTTC	CASSLRSWREGTGEQYF
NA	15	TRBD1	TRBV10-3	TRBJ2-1	TGTGCCATCAGTGAAAGGGGACAGGATTTTAATGAGCAGTTCTTC	CAISERGQDFNEQFF
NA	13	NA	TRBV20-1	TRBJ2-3	TGCAGTGCTAGAGACCCGGGTCCAGATACGCAGTATTTT	CSARDPGPDTQYF
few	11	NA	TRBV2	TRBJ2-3	TGTGCCAGCCCAATACAGGAAAAGCAGTATTTT	CASPIQEKQYF
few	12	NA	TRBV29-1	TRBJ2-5	TGCAGCGTTGAAAGGAATCAGGAGACCCAGTACTTC	CSVERNQETQYF
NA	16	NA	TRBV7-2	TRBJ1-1	TGTGCCAGCAGCGATAGGAATACAGGGCCGACATTTGGAGCTTTCTTT	CASSDRNTGPTFGAFF
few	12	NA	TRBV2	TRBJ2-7	TGTGCCAGCAGTGGATCGGCCTACGAGCAGTACTTC	CASSGSAYEQYF
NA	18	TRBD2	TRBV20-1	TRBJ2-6	TGCAGTGCTAGAGACCTACTAGCGGGGGGTACTGGGGCCAACGTCCTGACTTTC	CSARDLLAGGTGANVLTF
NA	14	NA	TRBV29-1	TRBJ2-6	TGCAGCGTTGAGAGATACTCTGGGGCCAACGTCCCGACTTTC	CSVERYSGANVPTF
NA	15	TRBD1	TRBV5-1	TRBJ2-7	TGCGCCAGCCGCTTGAGGACAGGGGCCAATTACGAGCAGTACTTC	CASRLRTGANYEQYF
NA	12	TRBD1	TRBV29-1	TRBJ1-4	TGCAGCGTTGGACAGGGGTTCGAAAAACTGTTTTTT	CSVGQGFEKLFF
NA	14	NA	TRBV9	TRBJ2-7	TGTGCCAGCAGGGGGGAGAGCTCCTACAATGAGCAGTACTTC	CASRGESSYNEQYF
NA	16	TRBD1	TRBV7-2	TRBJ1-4	TGTGCCAGCAGCCCCCAAACCGGACAGGACTTCGGAAAACTGTTTTTT	CASSPQTGQDFGKLFF
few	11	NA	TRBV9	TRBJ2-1	TGTGCCAGCAGTGTGGCAAATGAGCAGTTCTTC	CASSVANEQFF
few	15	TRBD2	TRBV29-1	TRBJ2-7	TGCAGCGTTGGTCAGAGCGGGAGAGGGTTTGCCGAGCAGTACTTC	CSVGQSGRGFAEQYF
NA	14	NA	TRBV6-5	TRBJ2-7	TGTGCCAGCCACCCCCTTGGTCAGTCCTACGAGCAGTACTTC	CASHPLGQSYEQYF
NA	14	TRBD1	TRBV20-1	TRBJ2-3	TGCAGCCGCAGGGGGCGAGGAACCCCAGGCACGCAGTATTTT	CSRRGRGTPGTQYF
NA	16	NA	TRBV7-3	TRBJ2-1	TGTGCCAGCAGCTCCGGGGTGGCCAGTCCCAGCCATGAGCAGTTCTTC	CASSSGVASPSHEQFF
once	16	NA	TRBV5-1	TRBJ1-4	TGCGCCAGCAGCTCTGGGACGCAGGGGACTAATGAAAAACTGTTTTTT	CASSSGTQGTNEKLFF
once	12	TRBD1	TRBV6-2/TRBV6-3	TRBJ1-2	TGTGCCAGCAGGGACAGGCCCTATGGCTACACCTTC	CASRDRPYGYTF
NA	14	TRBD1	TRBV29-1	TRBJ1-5	TGCAGCGTCGTGGACAGGGAGAGGAGTCAGCCCCAGCATTTT	CSVVDRERSQPQHF
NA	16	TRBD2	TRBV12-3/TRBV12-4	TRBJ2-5	TGTGCCAGCAGTTTAGGGGGACTAGCGTTCCAAGAGACCCAGTACTTC	CASSLGGLAFQETQYF
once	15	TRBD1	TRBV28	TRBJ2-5	TGTGCCAGCTCCATTCGACAGGGGGCCCAAGAGACCCAGTACTTC	CASSIRQGAQETQYF
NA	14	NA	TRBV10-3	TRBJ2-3	TGTGCCATCAGTGATTGGGAGCCCACAGATACGCAGTATTTT	CAISDWEPTDTQYF
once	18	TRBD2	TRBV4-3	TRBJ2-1	TGCGCCAGCAGCCAAGCACTAGCGGGAGGGCCGTTGGGCAATGAGCAGTTCTTC	CASSQALAGGPLGNEQFF
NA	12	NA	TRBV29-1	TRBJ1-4	TGCAGCGTAGGGGGGCTTAATGAAAAACTGTTTTTT	CSVGGLNEKLFF
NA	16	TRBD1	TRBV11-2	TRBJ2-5	TGTGCCAGCAGCCCGCTAACAGGGGCCCAGGGGGAGACCCAGTACTTC	CASSPLTGAQGETQYF
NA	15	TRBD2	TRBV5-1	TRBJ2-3	TGCGCCAGCAGCGAGCGGGGGGGCCTTCCTGATACGCAGTATTTT	CASSERGGLPDTQYF
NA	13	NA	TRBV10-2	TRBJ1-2	TGCGCCAGCAGTGAAGACAGCCCAAATGGCTACACCTTC	CASSEDSPNGYTF
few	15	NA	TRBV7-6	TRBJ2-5	TGTGCCAGCAGCCGGACTGGGGGGCACGGAGAGACCCAGTACTTC	CASSRTGGHGETQYF
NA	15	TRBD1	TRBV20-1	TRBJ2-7	TGCAGTGCCACACTTGCCCGGACAGGGATACACGAGCAGTACTTC	CSATLARTGIHEQYF
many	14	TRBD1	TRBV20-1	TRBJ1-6	TGCAGTGCTAGACCCCCAGGGGGAAATTCACCCCTCCACTTT	CSARPPGGNSPLHF
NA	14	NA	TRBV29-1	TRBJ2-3	TGCAGCGCTAAACCGGGACCCCACCCAGATACGCAGTATTTT	CSAKPGPHPDTQYF
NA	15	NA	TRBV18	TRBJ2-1	TGTGCCAGCTCCCCAAGCCCTGGAGGGGAGAATGAGCAGTTCTTC	CASSPSPGGENEQFF
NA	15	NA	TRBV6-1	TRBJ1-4	TGTGCCAGCAGTGTCGTACGGGACGGTAGAGAAAAACTGTTTTTT	CASSVVRDGREKLFF
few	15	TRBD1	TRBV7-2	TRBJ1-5	TGTGCCAGCAGCCCGCACACAGGGGATGCTCAGCCCCAGCATTTT	CASSPHTGDAQPQHF
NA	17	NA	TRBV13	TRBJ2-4	TGTGCCAGCAGCTTAAATGACCAGGCCCTAGCCAAAAACATTCAGTACTTC	CASSLNDQALAKNIQYF
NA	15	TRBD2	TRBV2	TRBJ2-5	TGTGCCAGCAGTGAAGTTAGCGGGGGGGCCCTGACCCAGTACTTC	CASSEVSGGALTQYF